The clone carrying this TCR beta chain was detected a few times. The data were obtained in a study of T cells in Graves' hyperthyroidism and ophthalmopathy. Each diagnosis drew on symptoms, thyroxine, TRAb, thyroid ultrasound and orbital computed tomography findings. When hyperthyroidism was first diagnosed, the blood sample was taken, preceding any ophthalmopathy symptoms. Authors of the study amplified TCR beta CDR3 regions from RNA transcripts. HTBI primers were employed in a first-round RT-PCR of the TCR CDR3. TCRdb re-derived calls from the multiplex PCR reads in MiXCR, one entry per CDR3 protein. The sample shows 250,000 to 300,000 distinct CDR3 sequences, roughly 15% of them seen only once. V shed 1 base and J shed 5 bases, with 8 bases lying between them. Per the germline V gene, CDR1 is MGHRA and CDR2 is YSYEKL. This CDR3 has 13 residues.

Sequencing input: blood. The clonotype comes from a woman between 50 and 59 years old with Graves' hyperthyroidism that later progressed to Graves' ophthalmopathy. The rearrangement uses TRBV4-1 and TRBJ1-2; TRBD1 is a possible D gene (6 bases). The CDR3 sequence: CASSQGTEYGYTF. In nucleotides, the CDR3 is TGCGCCAGCAGCCAAGGGACAGAGTATGGCTACACCTTC.